This T cell receptor beta chain is drawn from a study of regulatory T cells in long-lasting Graves disease. Investigators prepared the TCR beta libraries by applying iRepertoire HTBI primers and Arm-PCR of CDR3 regions. TCRdb redid the calling of the multiplex PCR reads with MiXCR, one entry per CDR3 protein. In the table there are roughly 400,000 distinct CDR3 sequences, under 25% of which are singletons. The CDR3 spans 14 residues. Trimming left V 6 bases short and J 7 bases short, with 15 bases between. Germline V gene data show CDR1 as MNHNS and CDR2 as SASEGT. Overall study results and limits: Segments TRBV28, TRBJ1-2 and TRBJ2-5 showed preferential usage in persistent disease. Newly diagnosed patients shared about a thousand public clonotypes; persistent patients shared around 2,500.

This clonotype was seen only a few times. The antigen is undetermined. Time point defined: persistent/refractory GD, antithyroid drugs over 5 years with positive TRAb. RNA extracted from PBMCs served as the sequencing template. As collected, the peripheral blood samples measured about 8.1 milliliters each and went into EDTA tubes. V gene TRBV6-1 combines with J gene TRBJ1-4; D call uncertain. This clonotype originated in a female donor with Graves disease. The specimen was peripheral blood mononuclear cells (PBMCs), collected when the disease was refractory, from a patient treated with antithyroid drugs. DNA of the CDR3: TGTGCCAGCAGATTGACACTCGTAGGTGAAAAACTGTTTTTT. It translates to CASRLTLVGEKLFF.